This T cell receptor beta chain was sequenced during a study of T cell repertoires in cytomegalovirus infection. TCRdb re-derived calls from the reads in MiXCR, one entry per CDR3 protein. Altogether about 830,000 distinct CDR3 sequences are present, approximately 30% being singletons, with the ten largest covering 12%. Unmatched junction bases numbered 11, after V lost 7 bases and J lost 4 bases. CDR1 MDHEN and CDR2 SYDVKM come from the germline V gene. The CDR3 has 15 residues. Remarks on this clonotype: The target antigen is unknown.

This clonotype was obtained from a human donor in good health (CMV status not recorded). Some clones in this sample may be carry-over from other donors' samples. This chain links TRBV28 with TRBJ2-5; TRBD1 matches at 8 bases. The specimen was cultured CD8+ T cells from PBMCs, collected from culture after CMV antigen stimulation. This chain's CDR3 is CASILTGAYRETQYF. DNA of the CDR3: TGTGCCAGCATCCTGACAGGGGCATACCGAGAGACCCAGTACTTC. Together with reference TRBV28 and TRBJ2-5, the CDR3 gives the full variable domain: DVKVTQSSRYLVKRTGEKVFLECVQDMDHENMFWYRQDPGLGLRLIYFSYDVKMKEKGDIPEGYSVSREKKERFSLILESASTNQTSMYLCASILTGAYRETQYFGPGTRLLVL.